Presented here are 3 T cell receptor beta chains from one specimen sequenced in a study of T-cell memory formation after mild COVID-19. TCRdb fed the 5' RACE reads into MiXCR, producing one record per CDR3 protein. The repertoire holds roughly 190,000 distinct CDR3 sequences, with approximately 10% as singletons. Sequenced: PBMCs or a T cell subset sorted from them (not recorded which). These receptors all come from a man aged 18 to 35 who had mild COVID-19 (a few samples of this study predate the infection). Cell type and time point are not known.

Ten or more counts support this clonotype. The chain is built from TRBV7-2 and TRBJ1-3; TRBD1 is a possible D gene (5 bases). The germline gives CDR1 SGHTA, CDR2 FQGNSA. V was trimmed by 2 bases and J by 3 bases, leaving 11 bases between them. The CDR3 is 15 residues long. The CDR3 nucleotides are TGTGCCAGCAGCTTATCCGGCAGGGATGGAAACACCATATATTTT. This gives the protein CASSLSGRDGNTIYF.

V is TRBV6-5 and J is TRBJ1-4; 8 positions match TRBD1. V was pared by 5 bases and J by 8 bases, with 7 bases of the junction left unmatched. Germline CDR1 and CDR2: MNHEY and SVGAGI. The CDR3 covers 14 residues. CDR3 sequence (DNA): TGTGCCAGCAGTAACCGACAGGGGAGGGAAAAACTGTTTTTT. Its protein product is CASSNRQGREKLFF.

This clonotype was seen more than once but under ten times. The chain recombines TRBV5-1 with TRBJ2-3, with a possible D match to TRBD1 (5 bases). Germline CDR1 is SGHRS and CDR2 is YFSETQ. V was cut by 4 bases and J by 1 base, with 19 bases left in between. The CDR3 consists of 17 residues. CDR3 amino acids: CASSTPRREWGTDTQYF. The DNA for the CDR3 is TGCGCCAGCAGCACACCGCGCAGGGAATGGGGCACAGATACGCAGTATTTT.